These 29 T cell receptor beta chains were sequenced from one sample in a study of identical twins' blood T cells (dated by TCRdb to about 2013). Receptor libraries were prepared by 5' RACE. The run used an Illumina Genome Analyzer IIx. Clones were called with MiXCR by TCRdb after fastp trimmed the public reads at Q25, and only in-frame beta chains were retained. Entries that share a CDR3 protein sequence are merged under the most common genes and DNA. The sample table contains around 380,000 distinct CDR3 sequences; only one count was recorded for about 28% of them. About 6% of the sample rests with the top ten. Sequenced: PBMCs. The receptors derive from a woman between 18 and 50 years old in good health.

The V and J genes are TRBV29-1 and TRBJ2-7, with D unresolved. This CDR3 contains 13 residues. Germline V CDR1 and CDR2: SQVTM, ANQGSEA. V was clipped by 1 base and J by 2 bases, with 9 bases between them. CDR3 coding DNA: TGCAGCGTTGAAGTCTCCGCGACCTACGAGCAGTACTTC. It encodes CSVEVSATYEQYF.

The V and J genes are TRBV19 and TRBJ1-3; D not certain. V lost 10 bases and J 0 bases, leaving 16 bases between the germline ends. The CDR3 totals 15 residues. Germline lookup yields CDR1 LNHDA and CDR2 SQIVND (reference sequence). The CDR3 region is CATQVDPSSGNTIYF. CDR3 in DNA: TGTGCCACACAAGTTGACCCTAGCTCTGGAAACACCATATATTTT. The full variable domain, rest sourced from reference TRBV19 and TRBJ1-3, is DGGITQSPKYLFRKEGQNVTLSCEQNLNHDAMYWYRQDPGQGLRLIYYSQIVNDFQKGDIAEGYSVSREKKESFPLTVTSAQKNPTAFYLCATQVDPSSGNTIYFGEGSWLTVV.

The chain uses TRBV11-2 and TRBJ2-3; no clear D. The germline gives CDR1 SGHAT, CDR2 FQNNGV. The CDR3 totals 12 residues. V was cut by 7 bases and J by 14 bases, with 19 bases left in between. The CDR3 is CASTFISSKGYF. The CDR3 nucleotides are TGTGCCAGCACCTTTATCTCTTCGAAGGGGTATTTT. Variable domain in full (rest from reference TRBV11-2 and TRBJ2-3): EAGVAQSPRYKIIEKRQSVAFWCNPISGHATLYWYQQILGQGPKLLIQFQNNGVVDDSQLPKDRFSAERLKGVDSTLKIQPAKLEDSAVYLCASTFISSKGYFGPGTRLTVL.

This chain links TRBV29-1 with TRBJ2-5; 7 nucleotides align to TRBD1. CDR1 is SQVTM and CDR2 is ANQGSEA in the germline V gene. The CDR3 runs to 14 residues. Trimming removed 6 bases from V and 1 base from J; junction bases left unmatched: 8. Written as DNA, the CDR3 is TGCAGCGTGCGAGGAACAGGGGTCCAAGAGACCCAGTACTTC. This codes for CSVRGTGVQETQYF. Full variable domain (outside the CDR3, taken from reference TRBV29-1 and TRBJ2-5): SAVISQKPSRDICQRGTSLTIQCQVDSQVTMMFWYRQQPGQSLTLIATANQGSEATYESGFVIDKFPISRPNLTFSTLTVSNMSPEDSSIYLCSVRGTGVQETQYFGPGTRLLVL.

This clonotype was counted ten times or more. The rearrangement joins TRBV6-6 to TRBJ2-2; D unresolved. The V and J ends lost 6 bases and 7 bases respectively, with 9 bases between them. Germline V gene sequence: CDR1 MNHNY, CDR2 SVGAGI (reference sequence). This CDR3 has 12 amino acids. The CDR3 bases are TGTGCCAGCAGGATCCCTGGCGGGGAGCTGTTTTTT. Protein sequence: CASRIPGGELFF.

This clonotype was seen a few times. The chain has TRBV7-9 and TRBJ2-3, with 7 bases identical to TRBD2. Germline V CDR1 and CDR2: SEHNR, FQNEAQ (reference sequence). V shed 6 bases, J shed 0 bases, and the junction held 6 bases outside the gene matches. This CDR3 has 15 amino acids. CDR3 residues: CASSNRAGSTDTQYF. The CDR3 DNA is TGTGCCAGCAGTAACCGAGCGGGGAGCACAGATACGCAGTATTTT. The full variable domain, completed using reference TRBV7-9 and TRBJ2-3, is DTGVSQNPRHKITKRGQNVTFRCDPISEHNRLYWYRQTLGQGPEFLTYFQNEAQLEKSRLLSDRFSAERPKGSFSTLEIQRTEQGDSAMYLCASSNRAGSTDTQYFGPGTRLTVL.

This chain links TRBV2 with TRBJ2-1; D possibly corresponds to TRBD1 (5 bases). CDR3 length: 15 residues. Trimming stripped 2 bases from V and 3 bases from J, with 11 bases between. Germline assignment: CDR1 SNHLY and CDR2 FYNNEI. The CDR3 coding sequence is TGTGCCAGCAGTGAATCTCAGGGTTTCTACAATGAGCAGTTCTTC. Residues: CASSESQGFYNEQFF.

The gene calls are TRBV12-3 or TRBV12-4 and TRBJ1-5, with D unclear. Deletions cut 5 bases from V and 4 bases from J, with 15 bases between. The CDR3 runs to 15 residues. The CDR3, as DNA: TGTGCCAGCAGTCGCCCGGAATGGGGTAATCAGCCCCAGCATTTT. This codes for CASSRPEWGNQPQHF.

This clonotype was detected only a few times. The chain joins TRBV13 to TRBJ2-7; D unresolved. Per germline, CDR1 PRHDT and CDR2 FYEKMQ (reference sequence). Trimming shortened V by 5 bases and J by 2 bases, and 10 bases separated the two germline ends. The CDR3 consists of 13 residues. The CDR3 sequence: CASSGDRTYEQYF. DNA of the CDR3: TGTGCCAGCAGCGGAGACCGAACCTACGAGCAGTACTTC.

This clonotype was detected a few times. This chain connects TRBV6-2 or TRBV6-3 to TRBJ2-5, with D possibly TRBD2 on 6 matching bases. CDR3 length: 13 amino acids. V was shortened by 6 bases and J by 3 bases, with 11 bases between the two germline ends. Germline V gives CDR1 MNHEY, CDR2 SVGEGT. CDR3 protein: CASSRLVEETQYF. The CDR3 coding sequence is TGTGCCAGCAGCCGACTAGTGGAAGAGACCCAGTACTTC.

The table lists this clonotype with a few counts. The CDR3 region is CSARGGGSYEQFF. The CDR3, as DNA: TGCAGTGCTAGGGGCGGCGGGAGCTATGAGCAGTTCTTC. This chain joins TRBV20-1 and TRBJ2-1, with 7 bases that match TRBD2. Germline loops: CDR1 DFQATT, CDR2 SNEGSKA (reference sequence). V lost 3 bases, J lost 8 bases, and 7 bases stayed unmatched. There are 13 residues in the CDR3.

This chain joins TRBV5-1 and TRBJ1-1, with unresolved D. The V end lost 1 base, the J end lost 4 bases, and 8 bases lay between the germline ends. The CDR3 contains 13 residues. CDR1 is SGHRS and CDR2 is YFSETQ in the germline V gene. The CDR3 DNA reads TGCGCCAGCAGCTTGCTAGGGATCACTGAAGCTTTCTTT. Translating gives CASSLLGITEAFF.

This sequence joins TRBV2 and TRBJ1-5; D unclear. The germline V gene has CDR1 SNHLY and CDR2 FYNNEI. This CDR3 comprises 14 residues. Deletions cut 7 bases from V and 3 bases from J, with 13 bases between. In DNA form, the CDR3 reads TGTGCCAGCACCCCCGAGAAAAACAATCAGCCCCAGCATTTT. Protein: CASTPEKNNQPQHF.

Concerning this clonotype: A read error is likely, as this CDR3 ends without the conserved phenylalanine or tryptophan. V usage is TRBV2 and J usage is TRBJ1-1; the match to TRBD1 covers 7 bases. Unmatched junction bases numbered 5, after V lost 9 bases and J lost 4 bases. The CDR3 covers 12 residues. Germline CDR1 is SNHLY and CDR2 is FYNNEI. Here the CDR3 reads CARDRQFTEAFC. CDR3 sequence (DNA): TGTGCCAGGGACAGGCAATTCACTGAAGCTTTCTGT.

CDR3 protein: CSARFGTLYNEQFF. CDR3 DNA: TGCAGTGCTAGATTCGGGACACTTTACAATGAGCAGTTCTTC. V is TRBV20-1 and J is TRBJ2-1, with D maybe TRBD1 (6 bases). This CDR3 has 14 amino acids. V was clipped by 2 bases and J by 4 bases, with 12 bases between them. CDR1 and CDR2 from the germline V gene are DFQATT and SNEGSKA (reference sequence).

This clonotype has only a few counts. DNA for the CDR3: TGTGCCAGCAGCCAAGGTGTTTGGGTCGAGGGGAGGGAGGAAAAACTGTTTTTT. It is translated as CASSQGVWVEGREEKLFF. The V call is TRBV4-2, the J call TRBJ1-4, with D possibly being TRBD1 (5 bases). Germline V gene data show CDR1 as LGHNA and CDR2 as YNFKEQ. Trimming took off 1 base at V and 8 bases at J, with 23 bases between the two ends. This CDR3 region has 18 residues.

This clonotype was detected only a few times. The chain recombines TRBV20-1 with TRBJ2-1; D remains ambiguous. In germline, CDR1 is DFQATT, CDR2 SNEGSKA (reference sequence). V shed 4 bases and J shed 9 bases, with 13 bases lying between them. This CDR3 has 12 amino acids. CDR3 bases: TGCAGTGCTATCTCCATCGGCAGTGAGCAGTTCTTC. Protein product: CSAISIGSEQFF.

CDR3 DNA sequence: TGCGCCAGCAGCTTGGGGCAGGGGGCTAGTAATGAAAAACTGTTTTTT. Its protein product is CASSLGQGASNEKLFF. The gene calls are TRBV5-1 and TRBJ1-4; TRBD1 matches at 8 bases. The V and J ends lost 0 bases and 4 bases, in that order; junction bases with no gene match: 5. This CDR3 comprises 16 residues. The germline CDR1 and CDR2 sequences are SGHRS and YFSETQ.

CDR3 nucleotide sequence: TGCAGTGCCCTCCGGACTGATACTAACTATGGCTACACCTTC. Its protein product is CSALRTDTNYGYTF. The gene calls are TRBV20-1 and TRBJ1-2, with unresolved D. The CDR3 consists of 14 residues. Trimming cost V 6 bases and J 0 bases, with 14 bases left between them. CDR1 is DFQATT and CDR2 is SNEGSKA in the germline V gene (reference sequence).

The V gene is TRBV6-6, the J gene TRBJ1-2, with TRBD1 as a possible D gene (5 bases). V lost 0 bases and J lost 0, with 14 bases in between. Germline V gives CDR1 MNHNY, CDR2 SVGAGI (reference sequence). The CDR3 is made up of 17 amino acids. CDR3 in DNA: TGTGCCAGCAGTTACTCGATTACGGGGGGAGCTAACTATGGCTACACCTTC. The encoded protein is CASSYSITGGANYGYTF.

In its sample, this clonotype was seen a few times. This chain links TRBV5-1 with TRBJ1-1; 7 bases agree with TRBD1. CDR1 SGHRS and CDR2 YFSETQ come from the germline V gene. Trimming at V came to 4 bases and at J to 4 bases, leaving 7 bases not matched to a gene. The CDR3 is 14 residues long. The CDR3 bases are TGCGCCAGCAGCCCAGACAGGGAGGGCACTGAAGCTTTCTTT. This gives the protein CASSPDREGTEAFF.

The rearrangement uses TRBV2 and TRBJ1-5; TRBD1 is a possible D gene (6 bases). Germline CDR1 is SNHLY and CDR2 is FYNNEI. The CDR3 loop spans 14 amino acids. V dropped 7 bases and J dropped 10 bases, with 20 bases sitting between them. CDR3 protein: CASKHREVGHPQHF. In nucleotides, the CDR3 is TGTGCCAGCAAACACAGGGAAGTGGGACATCCCCAGCATTTT.

The chain employs TRBV7-8 and TRBJ1-1; no definite D call. Trimming removed 6 bases from V and 1 base from J, with 9 bases in between. There are 13 residues in the CDR3. Germline CDR1 SGHVS, CDR2 FQNEAQ. CDR3 protein: CASRGGENTEAFF. CDR3 bases: TGTGCCAGCAGGGGTGGCGAGAACACTGAAGCTTTCTTT. The variable domain in full, completed from reference TRBV7-8 and TRBJ1-1, reads GAGVSQSPRYKVAKRGQDVALRCDPISGHVSLFWYQQALGQGPEFLTYFQNEAQLDKSGLPSDRFFAERPEGSVSTLKIQRTQQEDSAVYLCASRGGENTEAFFGQGTRLTVV.

The J gene is TRBJ2-7, the V gene TRBV2, with a possible D match to TRBD1 (6 bases). The CDR3 contains 10 residues. Trimming removed 4 bases from V and 9 bases from J, with 7 bases in between. Germline V CDR1 and CDR2: SNHLY, FYNNEI. The CDR3 region is CASSGGRQYF. In DNA, the CDR3 is TGTGCCAGCAGTGGGGGGCGGCAGTACTTC.

This clonotype came up once. An end of the junction differs from the germline gene, which may be a read error. The CDR3, as DNA: TGTGCCAGCGGCTTGGATTGGGGATTCACTGAAGCTTTCTTT. It translates to CASGLDWGFTEAFF. The V call is TRBV5-5, the J call TRBJ1-1; the D is unclear. This CDR3 is built from 14 residues. CDR1 and CDR2 (germline): SGHKS, YYEKEE (reference sequence).

This clonotype has only a few counts. The rearrangement links TRBV5-1 to TRBJ2-3; D possibly matches TRBD1 or TRBD2 (5 bases each). This CDR3 is 13 amino acids long. Germline assignment: CDR1 SGHRS and CDR2 YFSETQ. Trimming shortened V by 7 bases and J by 1 base, and 10 bases separated the two germline ends. The CDR3 here is CASGGDGTDTQYF. DNA of the CDR3: TGCGCCAGCGGGGGAGACGGCACAGATACGCAGTATTTT.

The genes are TRBV19 and TRBJ2-3; no definite D call. CDR1 and CDR2 (germline): LNHDA, SQIVND (reference sequence). The CDR3 covers 12 residues. V was pared by 10 bases and J by 4 bases, with 12 bases between. The CDR3 reads CATSIGADTQYF. CDR3 nucleotide sequence: TGTGCCACTTCAATCGGAGCAGATACGCAGTATTTT.

V is TRBV20-1 and J is TRBJ2-1; D is ambiguous. V was cut by 3 bases and J by 0 bases, with 6 bases left in between. The CDR3 runs 13 residues. Germline CDR1 is DFQATT and CDR2 is SNEGSKA (reference sequence). The CDR3 reads CSARSFSYNEQFF. Written as DNA, the CDR3 is TGCAGTGCTAGGAGCTTCTCCTACAATGAGCAGTTCTTC.

Only a few counts were recorded for this clonotype. This sequence joins TRBV28 and TRBJ1-4, with D perhaps matching TRBD1 (6 bases). This CDR3 is 13 amino acids long. The V end lost 7 bases, the J end lost 8 bases, and 14 bases lay between the germline ends. The germline V gene encodes CDR1 MDHEN and CDR2 SYDVKM. CDR3 sequence reads: CASKGTRPEKLFF. CDR3 coding DNA: TGTGCCAGCAAAGGGACAAGACCCGAAAAACTGTTTTTT.